One sample yielded the 8 T cell receptor beta chains listed below, sequenced in a study of radiotherapy plus CTLA-4 blockade in lung cancer. Assay: immunoSEQ multiplex PCR; the TCRdb copy retains only in-frame clones and omits some. The sample has roughly 35,000 clones; around 75% are singletons. This material consisted of peripheral blood, taken from a patient treated with radiotherapy plus ipilimumab. These receptors originate from a human donor with non-small cell lung cancer that progressed on radiotherapy plus ipilimumab.

This chain connects TRBV27 to TRBJ2-7; 12 nucleotides align to TRBD2. The V segment lost 6 bases and the J segment 3 bases; nucleotides outside the gene matches: 0. The germline V gene has CDR1 MNHEY and CDR2 SMNVEV (reference sequence). The CDR3 has 13 residues. As DNA, the CDR3 is TGTGCCAGCAGACTAGCGGGAGGCTACGAGCAGTACTTC. Translated, it gives CASRLAGGYEQYF.

V is TRBV6-1 and J is TRBJ1-2; 12 nucleotides agree with TRBD1. The germline V gene encodes CDR1 MNHNS and CDR2 SASEGT. This CDR3 region has 16 residues. V was pared by 4 bases and J by 5 bases, with 8 bases of the junction left unmatched. CDR3 region: CASSVGDRGRGYGYTF. The CDR3 DNA is TGTGCCAGCAGTGTGGGGGACAGGGGGCGAGGGTATGGCTACACCTTC.

This clone showed up just once. This chain uses TRBV28 with TRBJ2-5; 9 bases map to TRBD2. Germline V gives CDR1 MDHEN, CDR2 SYDVKM. The CDR3 has 15 amino acids. Trimming cost V 1 base and J 5 bases; bases outside gene matches: 5. This chain's CDR3 is CASSLSREGGETQYF. The CDR3 nucleotides read TGTGCCAGCAGTTTATCGCGGGAGGGCGGGGAGACCCAGTACTTC.

The J gene is TRBJ1-5, the V gene TRBV28; no clear D. This CDR3 comprises 14 residues. Trimming cost V 3 bases and J 4 bases, with 10 bases left between them. Germline CDR1 MDHEN, CDR2 SYDVKM. The CDR3 reads CASSFGLRNQPQHF. In nucleotides, the CDR3 is TGTGCCAGCAGTTTCGGCCTTAGGAATCAGCCCCAGCATTTT.

This sequence joins TRBV18 and TRBJ2-3; 10 bases match TRBD2. CDR3 size: 15 residues. The J segment lost 3 bases and the V segment lost 3 bases, leaving 3 bases of the junction unmatched. The germline gives CDR1 KGHSH, CDR2 LQKENI. The CDR3 here is CASSPRTSGTDTQYF. CDR3 bases: TGTGCCAGCTCACCTAGGACTAGCGGAACAGATACGCAGTATTTT.

The chain recombines TRBV7-9 with TRBJ1-2; 8 bases match TRBD1. Trimming cost V 5 bases and J 0 bases; bases outside gene matches: 11. Germline loops: CDR1 SEHNR, CDR2 FQNEAQ (reference sequence). The length of the CDR3 is 17 residues. The CDR3 region is CASSQGQVGEANYGYTF. The CDR3, as DNA: TGTGCCAGCAGCCAGGGACAGGTGGGGGAAGCTAACTATGGCTACACCTTC.

This clone is labeled medium-sized (0.01 to 0.1%). The J gene is TRBJ1-6, the V gene TRBV4-1, with D unclear. CDR3 length: 14 amino acids. The germline gives CDR1 MGHRA, CDR2 YSYEKL. Trimming cost V 0 bases and J 8 bases, with 8 bases left between them. The CDR3 coding sequence is TGCGCCAGCAGCCAAGATCGAACGGATTCACCCCTCCACTTT. It yields the protein CASSQDRTDSPLHF.

The chain has TRBV13 and TRBJ2-7, with a tentative D call TRBD1 (5 bases). Trimming took off 1 base at V and 1 base at J, with 5 bases between the two ends. The germline V gene has CDR1 PRHDT and CDR2 FYEKMQ (reference sequence). This CDR3 region has 13 residues. As DNA, the CDR3 is TGTGCCAGCAGCTTAGAGGGGTCCTACGAGCAGTACTTC. Amino acids: CASSLEGSYEQYF.